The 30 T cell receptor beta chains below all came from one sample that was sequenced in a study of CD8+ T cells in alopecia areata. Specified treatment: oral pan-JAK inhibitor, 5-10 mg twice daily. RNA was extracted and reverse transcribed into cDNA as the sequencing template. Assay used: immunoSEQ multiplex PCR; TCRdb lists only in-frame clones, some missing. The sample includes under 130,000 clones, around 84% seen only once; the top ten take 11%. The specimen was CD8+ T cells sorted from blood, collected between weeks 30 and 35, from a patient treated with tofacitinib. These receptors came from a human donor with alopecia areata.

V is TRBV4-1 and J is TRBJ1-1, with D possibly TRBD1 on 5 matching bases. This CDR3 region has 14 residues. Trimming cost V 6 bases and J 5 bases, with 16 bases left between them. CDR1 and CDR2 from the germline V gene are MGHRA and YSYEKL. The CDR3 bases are TGCGCCAGCAGGAGCAGGGATTCTTCGACTGAAGCTTTCTTT. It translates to CASRSRDSSTEAFF.

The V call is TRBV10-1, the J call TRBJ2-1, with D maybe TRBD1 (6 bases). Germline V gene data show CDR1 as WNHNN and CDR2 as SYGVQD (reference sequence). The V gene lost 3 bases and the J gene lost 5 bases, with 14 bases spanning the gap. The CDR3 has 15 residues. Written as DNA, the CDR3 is TGCGCCAGCAGTGAAGAGGCAGGGGCCCACAATGAGCAGTTCTTC. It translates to CASSEEAGAHNEQFF.

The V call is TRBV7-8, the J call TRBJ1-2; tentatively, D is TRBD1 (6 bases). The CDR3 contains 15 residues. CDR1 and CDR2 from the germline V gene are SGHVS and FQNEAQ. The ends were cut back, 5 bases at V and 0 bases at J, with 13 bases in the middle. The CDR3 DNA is TGTGCCAGCAGCCAGGGGACCGAAGCTAACTATGGCTACACCTTC. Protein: CASSQGTEANYGYTF. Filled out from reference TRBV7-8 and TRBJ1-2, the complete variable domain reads GAGVSQSPRYKVAKRGQDVALRCDPISGHVSLFWYQQALGQGPEFLTYFQNEAQLDKSGLPSDRFFAERPEGSVSTLKIQRTQQEDSAVYLCASSQGTEANYGYTFGSGTRLTVV.

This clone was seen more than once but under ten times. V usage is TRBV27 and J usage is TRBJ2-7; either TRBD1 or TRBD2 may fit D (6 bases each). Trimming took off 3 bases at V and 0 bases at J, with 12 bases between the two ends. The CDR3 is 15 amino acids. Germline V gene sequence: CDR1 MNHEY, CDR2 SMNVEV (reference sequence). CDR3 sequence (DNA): TGTGCCAGCAGTTTGAGGGGGGACGGCTCCTACGAGCAGTACTTC. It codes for CASSLRGDGSYEQYF.

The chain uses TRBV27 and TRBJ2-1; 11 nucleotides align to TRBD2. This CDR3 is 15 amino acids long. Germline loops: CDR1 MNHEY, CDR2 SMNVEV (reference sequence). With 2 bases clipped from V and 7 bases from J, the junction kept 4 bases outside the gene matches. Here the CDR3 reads CASSLGSSGRNEQFF. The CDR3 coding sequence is TGTGCCAGCAGTTTAGGTTCTAGCGGGAGGAATGAGCAGTTCTTC.

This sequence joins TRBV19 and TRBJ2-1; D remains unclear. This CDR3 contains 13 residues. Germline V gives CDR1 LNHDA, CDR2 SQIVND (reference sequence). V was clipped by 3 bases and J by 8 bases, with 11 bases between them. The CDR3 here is CASSIPPLYEQFF. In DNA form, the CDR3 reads TGTGCCAGTAGTATTCCCCCACTATATGAGCAGTTCTTC.

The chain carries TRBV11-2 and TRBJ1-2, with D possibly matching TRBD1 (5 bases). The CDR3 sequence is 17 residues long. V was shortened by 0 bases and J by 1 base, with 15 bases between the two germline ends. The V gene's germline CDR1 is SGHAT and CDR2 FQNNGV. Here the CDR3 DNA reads TGTGCCAGCAGCTTAGATTATAGCGACAGCCTTAACTATGGCTACACCTTC. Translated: CASSLDYSDSLNYGYTF.

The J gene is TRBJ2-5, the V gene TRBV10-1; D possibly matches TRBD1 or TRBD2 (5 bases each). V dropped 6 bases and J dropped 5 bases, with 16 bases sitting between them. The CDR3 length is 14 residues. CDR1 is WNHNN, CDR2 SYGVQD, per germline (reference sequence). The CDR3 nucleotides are TGCGCCAGCAGCGGGACCCAGAGGAGGGAGACCCAGTACTTC. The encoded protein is CASSGTQRRETQYF.

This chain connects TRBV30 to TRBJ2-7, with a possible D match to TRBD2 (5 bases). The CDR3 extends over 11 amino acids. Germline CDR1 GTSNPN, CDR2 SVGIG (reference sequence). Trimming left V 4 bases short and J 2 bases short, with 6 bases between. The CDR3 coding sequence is TGTGCCTGGATGGGAGCCTACGAGCAGTACTTC. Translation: CAWMGAYEQYF.

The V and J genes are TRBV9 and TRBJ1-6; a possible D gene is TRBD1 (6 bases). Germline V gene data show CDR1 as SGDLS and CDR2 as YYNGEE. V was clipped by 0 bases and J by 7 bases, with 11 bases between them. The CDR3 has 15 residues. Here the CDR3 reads CASSVGGGQNSPLHF. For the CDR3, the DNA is TGTGCCAGCAGCGTAGGCGGGGGGCAAAATTCACCCCTCCACTTT.

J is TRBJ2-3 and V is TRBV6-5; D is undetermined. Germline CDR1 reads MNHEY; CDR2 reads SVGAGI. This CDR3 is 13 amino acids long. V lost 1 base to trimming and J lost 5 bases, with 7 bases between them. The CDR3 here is CASSYFPLDTQYF. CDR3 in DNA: TGTGCCAGCAGTTACTTTCCCCTAGATACGCAGTATTTT.

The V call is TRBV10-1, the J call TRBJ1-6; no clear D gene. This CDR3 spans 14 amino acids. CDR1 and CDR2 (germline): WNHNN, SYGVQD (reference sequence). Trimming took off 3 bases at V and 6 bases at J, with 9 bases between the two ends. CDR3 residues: CASSDGQPNSPLHF. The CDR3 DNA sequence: TGCGCCAGCAGTGATGGTCAGCCTAATTCACCCCTCCACTTT.

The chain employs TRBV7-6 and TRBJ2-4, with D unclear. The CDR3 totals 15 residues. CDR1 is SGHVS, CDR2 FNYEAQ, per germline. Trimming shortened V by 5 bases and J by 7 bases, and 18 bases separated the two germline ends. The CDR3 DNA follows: TGTGCCAGCAGCCCGGCCGCTGGGTTTATGAACATTCAGTACTTC. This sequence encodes CASSPAAGFMNIQYF.

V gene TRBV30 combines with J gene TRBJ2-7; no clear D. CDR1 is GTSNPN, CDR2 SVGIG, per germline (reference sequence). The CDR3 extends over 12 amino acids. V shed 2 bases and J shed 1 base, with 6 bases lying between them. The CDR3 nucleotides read TGTGCCTGGAGTTCTGATTCCTACGAGCAGTACTTC. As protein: CAWSSDSYEQYF. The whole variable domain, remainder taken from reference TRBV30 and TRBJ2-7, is SQTIHQWPATLVQPVGSPLSLECTVEGTSNPNLYWYRQAAGRGLQLLFYSVGIGQISSEVPQNLSASRPQDRQFILSSKKLLLSDSGFYLCAWSSDSYEQYFGPGTRLTVT.

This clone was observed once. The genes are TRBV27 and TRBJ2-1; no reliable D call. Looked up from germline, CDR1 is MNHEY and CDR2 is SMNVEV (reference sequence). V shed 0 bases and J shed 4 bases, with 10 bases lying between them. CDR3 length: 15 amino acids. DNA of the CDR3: TGTGCCAGCAGTTTATCGGAGACTGGGTACAATGAGCAGTTCTTC. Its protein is CASSLSETGYNEQFF.

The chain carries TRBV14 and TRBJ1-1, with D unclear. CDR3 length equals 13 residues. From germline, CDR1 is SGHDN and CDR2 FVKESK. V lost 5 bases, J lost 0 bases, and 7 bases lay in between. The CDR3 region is CASSWTMNTEAFF. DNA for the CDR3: TGTGCCAGCAGCTGGACGATGAACACTGAAGCTTTCTTT. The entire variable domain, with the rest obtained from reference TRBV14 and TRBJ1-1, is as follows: EAGVTQFPSHSVIEKGQTVTLRCDPISGHDNLYWYRRVMGKEIKFLLHFVKESKQDESGMPNNRFLAERTGGTYSTLKVQPAELEDSGVYFCASSWTMNTEAFFGQGTRLTVV.

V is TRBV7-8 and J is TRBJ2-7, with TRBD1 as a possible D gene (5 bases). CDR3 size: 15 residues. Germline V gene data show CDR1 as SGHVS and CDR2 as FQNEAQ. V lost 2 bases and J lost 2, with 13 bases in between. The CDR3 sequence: CASSLRPGSAYEQYF. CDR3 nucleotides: TGTGCCAGCAGCTTACGGCCAGGGTCGGCCTACGAGCAGTACTTC. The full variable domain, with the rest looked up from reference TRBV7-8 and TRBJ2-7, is GAGVSQSPRYKVAKRGQDVALRCDPISGHVSLFWYQQALGQGPEFLTYFQNEAQLDKSGLPSDRFFAERPEGSVSTLKIQRTQQEDSAVYLCASSLRPGSAYEQYFGPGTRLTVT.

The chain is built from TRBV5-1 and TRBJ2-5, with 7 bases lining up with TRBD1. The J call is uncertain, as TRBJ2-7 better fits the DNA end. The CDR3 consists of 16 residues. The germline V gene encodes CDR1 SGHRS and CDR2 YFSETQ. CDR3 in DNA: TGCGCCAGCAGCTTGGTTCCCCAGGGGGTTATGTACGAGCAGTACTTC. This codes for CASSLVPQGVMYEQYF.

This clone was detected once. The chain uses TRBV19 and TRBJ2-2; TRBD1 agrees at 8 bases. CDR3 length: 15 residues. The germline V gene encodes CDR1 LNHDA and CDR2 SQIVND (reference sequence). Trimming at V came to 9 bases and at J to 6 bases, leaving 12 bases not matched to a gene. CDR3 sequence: CASEEGQGLSGELFF. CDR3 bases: TGTGCCAGCGAGGAAGGACAGGGTCTTTCCGGGGAGCTGTTTTTT.

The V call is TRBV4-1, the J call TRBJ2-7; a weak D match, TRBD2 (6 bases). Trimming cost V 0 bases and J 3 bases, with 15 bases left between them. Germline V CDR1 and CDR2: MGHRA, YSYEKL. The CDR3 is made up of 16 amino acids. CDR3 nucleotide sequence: TGCGCCAGCAGCCAAGAAACGGGAGTCGCACACTACGAGCAGTACTTC. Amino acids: CASSQETGVAHYEQYF.

This CDR3 is CASSTNSYGYTF. CDR3 DNA: TGCGCCAGCAGCACGAACAGCTATGGCTACACCTTC. The chain recombines TRBV5-1 with TRBJ1-2, with unresolved D. V was trimmed by 4 bases and J by 4 bases, leaving 8 bases between them. Germline values: CDR1 SGHRS, CDR2 YFSETQ. The CDR3 sequence is 12 residues long.

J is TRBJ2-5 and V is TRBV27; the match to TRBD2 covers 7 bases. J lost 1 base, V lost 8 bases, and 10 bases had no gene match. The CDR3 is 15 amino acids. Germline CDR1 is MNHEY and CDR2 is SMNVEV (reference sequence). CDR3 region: CASRGEARTQETQYF. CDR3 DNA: TGTGCCAGCCGGGGGGAGGCCAGGACCCAAGAGACCCAGTACTTC.

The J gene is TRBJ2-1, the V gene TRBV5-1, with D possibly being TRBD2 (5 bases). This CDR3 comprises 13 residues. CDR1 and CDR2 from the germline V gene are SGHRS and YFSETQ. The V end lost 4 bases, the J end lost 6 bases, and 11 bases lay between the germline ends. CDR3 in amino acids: CASSLDAGNEQFF. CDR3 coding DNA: TGCGCCAGCAGCCTGGACGCGGGCAATGAGCAGTTCTTC.

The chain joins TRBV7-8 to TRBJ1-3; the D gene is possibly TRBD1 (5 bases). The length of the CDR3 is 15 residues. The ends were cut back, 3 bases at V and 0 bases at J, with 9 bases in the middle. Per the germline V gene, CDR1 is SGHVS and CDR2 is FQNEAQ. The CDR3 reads CASSFYRSSGNTIYF. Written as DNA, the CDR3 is TGTGCCAGCAGCTTCTACAGGAGCTCTGGAAACACCATATATTTT.

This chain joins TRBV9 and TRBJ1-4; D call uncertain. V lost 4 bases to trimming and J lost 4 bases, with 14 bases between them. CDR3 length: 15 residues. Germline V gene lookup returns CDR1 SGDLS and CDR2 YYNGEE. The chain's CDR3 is CASSHNGGGNEKLFF. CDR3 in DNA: TGTGCCAGCAGCCACAATGGCGGCGGTAATGAAAAACTGTTTTTT.

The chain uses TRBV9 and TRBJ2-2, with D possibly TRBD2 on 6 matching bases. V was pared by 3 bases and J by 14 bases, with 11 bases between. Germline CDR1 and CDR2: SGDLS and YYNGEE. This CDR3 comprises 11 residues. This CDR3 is CASSDRDFLFF. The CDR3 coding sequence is TGTGCCAGCAGCGACCGGGACTTCCTGTTTTTT.

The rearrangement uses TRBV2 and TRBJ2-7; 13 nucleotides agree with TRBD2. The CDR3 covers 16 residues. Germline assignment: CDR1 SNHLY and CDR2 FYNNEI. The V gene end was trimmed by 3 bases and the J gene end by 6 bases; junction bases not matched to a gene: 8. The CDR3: CASSDWEGTSGTEQYF. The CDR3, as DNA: TGTGCCAGCAGTGATTGGGAAGGGACTAGCGGGACCGAGCAGTACTTC.

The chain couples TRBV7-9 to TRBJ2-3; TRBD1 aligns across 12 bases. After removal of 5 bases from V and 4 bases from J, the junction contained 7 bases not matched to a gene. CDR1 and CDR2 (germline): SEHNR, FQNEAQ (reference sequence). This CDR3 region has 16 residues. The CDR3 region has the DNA TGTGCCAGCAGCCCTTCCGGGACAGGGGGCGCAGATACGCAGTATTTT. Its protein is CASSPSGTGGADTQYF.

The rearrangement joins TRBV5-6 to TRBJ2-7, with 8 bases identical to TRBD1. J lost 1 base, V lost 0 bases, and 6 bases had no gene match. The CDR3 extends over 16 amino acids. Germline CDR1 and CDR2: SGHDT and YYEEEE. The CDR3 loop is CASSLVETGESYEQYF. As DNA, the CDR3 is TGTGCCAGCAGCTTGGTCGAGACAGGGGAGTCCTACGAGCAGTACTTC. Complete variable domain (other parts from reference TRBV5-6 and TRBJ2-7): DAGVTQSPTHLIKTRGQQVTLRCSPKSGHDTVSWYQQALGQGPQFIFQYYEEEERQRGNFPDRFSGHQFPNYSSELNVNALLLGDSALYLCASSLVETGESYEQYFGPGTRLTVT.

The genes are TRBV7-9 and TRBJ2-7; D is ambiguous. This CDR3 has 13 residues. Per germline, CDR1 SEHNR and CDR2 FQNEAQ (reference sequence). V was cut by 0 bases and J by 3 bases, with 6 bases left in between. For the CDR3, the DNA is TGTGCCAGCAGCTTAGCATCGGACTACGAGCAGTACTTC. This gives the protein CASSLASDYEQYF.